A single sample gave rise to the 13 T cell receptor beta chains below, sequenced in a study of blood T cell repertoires in COVID-19. Sequencing was performed with immunoSEQ multiplex PCR; in TCRdb, only in-frame clones are kept and a portion is missing. The repertoire holds about 180,000 clones, over 75% seen once, with over 7.5% in the top ten. The sample taken for sequencing was peripheral blood. These TCRs come from a woman of 80 years or more with acute or convalescent COVID-19.

This clone has only a few counts. The chain links TRBV19 to TRBJ2-3; TRBD2 aligns across 9 bases. Germline CDR1 reads LNHDA; CDR2 reads SQIVND (reference sequence). The CDR3 has 16 amino acids. V gave up 3 bases and J gave up 0 bases; unmatched junction bases: 4. The CDR3 here is CASSIRLAASTDTQYF. The CDR3 DNA reads as TGTGCCAGTAGTATTAGACTAGCGGCAAGCACAGATACGCAGTATTTT.

V and J are TRBV28 and TRBJ1-1; TRBD1 is a possible D gene (5 bases). With 1 base removed from V and 1 base from J, the gap between germline ends came to 16 bases. This CDR3 spans 17 amino acids. Germline V lookup: CDR1 MDHEN, CDR2 SYDVKM. Here the CDR3 reads CASSLSFPTVPNTEAFF. In DNA, the CDR3 is TGTGCCAGCAGTTTATCGTTCCCGACAGTCCCGAACACTGAAGCTTTCTTT.

J is TRBJ1-2 and V is TRBV18; D might be TRBD1 (5 bases). Germline V lookup: CDR1 KGHSH, CDR2 LQKENI. The CDR3 contains 17 residues. V lost 4 bases and J 1 base, leaving 19 bases between the germline ends. CDR3 in DNA: TGTGCCAGCTCACTTAAAGACCAGCGGGGCGATAACTATGGCTACACCTTC. Residues: CASSLKDQRGDNYGYTF.

V usage is TRBV30 and J usage is TRBJ2-7; D is possibly TRBD2 (6 bases). The CDR3 is made up of 16 amino acids. Germline V gives CDR1 GTSNPN, CDR2 SVGIG (reference sequence). The V and J ends lost 4 bases and 0 bases respectively, with 19 bases between them. CDR3 DNA sequence: TGTGCCTGGAATCCCCTCGGGCGGGGAAGCTCCTACGAGCAGTACTTC. It translates to CAWNPLGRGSSYEQYF.

The gene calls are TRBV2 and TRBJ2-7; 10 nucleotides align to TRBD2. Germline lookup yields CDR1 SNHLY and CDR2 FYNNEI. This CDR3 comprises 17 residues. Germline trimming cut 2 bases from V and 4 bases from J; bases unmatched to any gene: 11. The CDR3 DNA is TGTGCCAGCAGTGAACGACGGACTAGCGGCCACCTTTACGAGCAGTACTTC. Protein sequence: CASSERRTSGHLYEQYF.

This clone was recorded a few times. V gene TRBV6-5 combines with J gene TRBJ2-3, with D possibly matching TRBD2 (7 bases). This CDR3 region has 14 residues. Germline V lookup: CDR1 MNHEY, CDR2 SVGAGI. V shed 5 bases and J shed 3 bases, with 12 bases lying between them. CDR3 sequence reads: CASSPGRGTDTQYF. The CDR3 region has the DNA TGTGCCAGCAGTCCAGGGAGGGGGACAGATACGCAGTATTTT.

The chain has TRBV27 and TRBJ1-5; D gene unclear. V was pared by 7 bases and J by 9 bases, with 13 bases between. The germline CDR1 and CDR2 sequences are MNHEY and SMNVEV (reference sequence). The CDR3 spans 12 residues. CDR3 DNA: TGTGCCAGCAACCTATCGGGAGGGCCCCAGCATTTT. It codes for CASNLSGGPQHF.

The rearrangement uses TRBV11-2 and TRBJ2-3; D is possibly TRBD2 (6 bases). The V gene's germline CDR1 is SGHAT and CDR2 FQNNGV. V was shortened by 5 bases and J by 5 bases, with 20 bases between the two germline ends. This CDR3 region has 16 residues. The CDR3 protein is CASSIPLRGTGDTQYF. CDR3 nucleotides: TGTGCCAGCAGCATTCCACTACGGGGGACGGGAGATACGCAGTATTTT.

The chain links TRBV7-2 to TRBJ2-4; TRBD2 matches at 15 bases. The CDR3 contains 18 residues. The germline V gene has CDR1 SGHTA and CDR2 FQGNSA. J gave up 1 base and V 5 bases, and 6 bases lay outside the gene matches. The CDR3 is CASSRGLAGGGAKNIQYF. The CDR3, as DNA: TGTGCCAGCAGCCGGGGACTAGCGGGGGGTGGGGCCAAAAACATTCAGTACTTC.

CDR3 protein: CASSSSTGVEKLFF. CDR3 DNA: TGTGCCAGCAGTTCCTCTACAGGGGTCGAAAAACTGTTTTTT. The rearrangement joins TRBV6-5 to TRBJ1-4; TRBD1 matches at 7 bases. V lost 4 bases and J lost 8; bases outside the gene matches: 7. CDR3 length: 14 amino acids. Germline V gene sequence: CDR1 MNHEY, CDR2 SVGAGI.

CDR3 sequence: CASSENSLSTDTQYF. CDR3 DNA sequence: TGTGCCAGCAGCGAGAACAGTCTATCCACAGATACGCAGTATTTT. The chain recombines TRBV7-9 with TRBJ2-3; D is ambiguous. CDR1 and CDR2 from the germline V gene are SEHNR and FQNEAQ (reference sequence). This CDR3 comprises 15 residues. Trimming pared 5 bases from V and 2 bases from J, leaving 14 bases between.

This rearrangement joins TRBV2 to TRBJ2-5; TRBD2 agrees at 9 bases. V lost 3 bases and J lost 5; bases outside the gene matches: 4. There are 14 residues in the CDR3. Germline CDR1 reads SNHLY; CDR2 reads FYNNEI. The CDR3 DNA sequence: TGTGCCAGCAGTGACCGAGCGGGGGGTGAGACCCAGTACTTC. Translated, it gives CASSDRAGGETQYF. The complete variable domain, with remaining parts taken from reference TRBV2 and TRBJ2-5, reads EPEVTQTPSHQVTQMGQEVILRCVPISNHLYFYWYRQILGQKVEFLVSFYNNEISEKSEIFDDQFSVERPDGSNFTLKIRSTKLEDSAMYFCASSDRAGGETQYFGPGTRLLVL.

This chain connects TRBV2 to TRBJ1-5; D remains unclear. The CDR3 has 14 amino acids. Looked up from germline, CDR1 is SNHLY and CDR2 is FYNNEI. The V and J ends lost 7 bases and 0 bases respectively, with 10 bases between them. The CDR3 nucleotides read TGTGCCAGCAAGGCGGGGTATAGCAATCAGCCCCAGCATTTT. It specifies CASKAGYSNQPQHF.